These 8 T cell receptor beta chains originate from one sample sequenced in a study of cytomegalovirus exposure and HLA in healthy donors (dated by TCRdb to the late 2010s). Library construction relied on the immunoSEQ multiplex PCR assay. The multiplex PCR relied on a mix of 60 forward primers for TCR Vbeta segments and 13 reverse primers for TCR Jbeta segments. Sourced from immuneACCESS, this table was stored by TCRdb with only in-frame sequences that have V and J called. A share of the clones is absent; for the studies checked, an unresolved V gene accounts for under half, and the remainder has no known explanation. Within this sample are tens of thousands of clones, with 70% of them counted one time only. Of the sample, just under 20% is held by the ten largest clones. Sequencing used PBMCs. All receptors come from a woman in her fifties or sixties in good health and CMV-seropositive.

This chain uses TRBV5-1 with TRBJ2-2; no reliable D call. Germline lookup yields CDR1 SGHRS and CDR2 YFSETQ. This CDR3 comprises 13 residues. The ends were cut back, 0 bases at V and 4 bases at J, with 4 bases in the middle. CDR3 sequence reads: CASSLAFTGELFF. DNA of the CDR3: TGCGCCAGCAGCTTGGCGTTCACCGGGGAGCTGTTTTTT.

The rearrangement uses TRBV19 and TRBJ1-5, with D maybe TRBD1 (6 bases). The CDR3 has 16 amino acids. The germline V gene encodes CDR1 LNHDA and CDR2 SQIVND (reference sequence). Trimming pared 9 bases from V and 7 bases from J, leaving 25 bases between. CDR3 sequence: CASQYRANPWGQPQHF. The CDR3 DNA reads TGTGCCAGCCAATACAGGGCCAACCCCTGGGGGCAGCCCCAGCATTTT.

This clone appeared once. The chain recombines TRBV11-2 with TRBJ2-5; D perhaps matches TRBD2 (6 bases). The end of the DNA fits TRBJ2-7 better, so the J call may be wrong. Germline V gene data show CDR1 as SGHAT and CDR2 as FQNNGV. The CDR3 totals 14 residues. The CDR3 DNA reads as TGTGCCAGCATCTTCGCCGGGGGAGGTCGCGAGCAGTACTTC. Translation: CASIFAGGGREQYF.

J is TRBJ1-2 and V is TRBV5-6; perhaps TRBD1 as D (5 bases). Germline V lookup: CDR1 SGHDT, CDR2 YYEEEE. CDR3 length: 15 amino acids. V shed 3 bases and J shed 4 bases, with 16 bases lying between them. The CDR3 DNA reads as TGTGCCAGCAGCTATAGAACGACAGTCACCTATGGCTACACCTTC. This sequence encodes CASSYRTTVTYGYTF.

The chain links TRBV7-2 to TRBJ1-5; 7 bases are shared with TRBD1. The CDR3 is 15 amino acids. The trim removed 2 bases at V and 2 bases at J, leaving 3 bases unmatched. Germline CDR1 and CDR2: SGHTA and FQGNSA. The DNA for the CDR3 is TGTGCCAGCAGCTTAAACAGGGGAGGCAATCAGCCCCAGCATTTT. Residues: CASSLNRGGNQPQHF.

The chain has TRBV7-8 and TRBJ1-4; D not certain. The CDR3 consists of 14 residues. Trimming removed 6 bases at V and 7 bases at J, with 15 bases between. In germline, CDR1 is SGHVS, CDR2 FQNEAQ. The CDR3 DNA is TGTGCCAGCAGTAAAAGACTCGACGGTGAAAAACTGTTTTTT. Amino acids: CASSKRLDGEKLFF.

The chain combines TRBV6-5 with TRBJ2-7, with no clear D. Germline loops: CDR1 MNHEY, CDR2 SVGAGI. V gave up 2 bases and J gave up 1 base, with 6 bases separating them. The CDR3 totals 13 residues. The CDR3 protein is CASSYTDSYEQYF. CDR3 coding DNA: TGTGCCAGCAGTTACACAGATTCCTACGAGCAGTACTTC.

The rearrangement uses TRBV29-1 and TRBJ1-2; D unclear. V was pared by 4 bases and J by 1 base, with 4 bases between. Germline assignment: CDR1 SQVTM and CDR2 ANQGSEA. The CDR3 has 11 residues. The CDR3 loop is CSVAVNYGYTF. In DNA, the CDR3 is TGCAGCGTTGCAGTTAACTATGGCTACACCTTC.